Listed here is a single T cell receptor beta chain. Its antigen is not known. Libraries were prepared by immunoSEQ multiplex PCR; TCRdb keeps only in-frame clonotypes and omits some of them. The sample has around 70,000 clones, about 85% seen once. This CDR3 is 15 amino acids long. With 5 bases clipped from V and 0 bases from J, the junction kept 5 bases outside the gene matches. Germline values: CDR1 LNHNV, CDR2 YYDKDF (reference sequence). This entry comes from a study of radiotherapy plus CTLA-4 blockade in lung cancer. Overall study results and limits: Some TCR clones had been derived from tumors. These clones expanded in peripheral blood after radiotherapy plus ipilimumab.

The clonotype comes from a human donor with non-small cell lung cancer who had a partial response to radiotherapy plus ipilimumab. The chain employs TRBV15 and TRBJ1-2, with 8 nucleotides matching TRBD1. The sample here was peripheral blood, taken from a patient treated with radiotherapy plus ipilimumab. The CDR3 coding sequence is TGTGCCACCAGCGGGGGACAGGCCACTAACTATGGCTACACCTTC. Residues: CATSGGQATNYGYTF.